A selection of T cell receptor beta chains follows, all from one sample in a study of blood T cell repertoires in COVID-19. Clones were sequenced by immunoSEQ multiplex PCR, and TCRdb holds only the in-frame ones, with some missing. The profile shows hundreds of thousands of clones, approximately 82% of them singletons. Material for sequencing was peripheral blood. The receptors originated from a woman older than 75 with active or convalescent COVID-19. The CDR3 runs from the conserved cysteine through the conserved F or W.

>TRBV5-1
CASSLADAAQETQYF
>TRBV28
CAIQRGLALNEQFF
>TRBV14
CPSTGRQGIPEAFF
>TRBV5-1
CASSWTGILHDEQFF
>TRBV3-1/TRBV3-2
CASSQDHGYGYTF
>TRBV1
CTSSQESWDRGEKLFF
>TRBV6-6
CASSRSGGIGISYNSPLHF
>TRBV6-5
CASKSMDRVSYEQYF
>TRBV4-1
CASSQAAASGNIQYF
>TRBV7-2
CASTLGGTAPGNTIYF
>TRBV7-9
CASSFDLAGGGNEQFF
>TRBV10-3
CAIRRTTGATNEAFF
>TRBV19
CASRVTGATGELFF
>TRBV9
CASSVAPSWREDEQFF
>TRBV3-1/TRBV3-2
CASSQDSGALNEQFF
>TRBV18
CASSFGQGEGYTF
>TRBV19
CASRPPRGQGRIISYEQYF
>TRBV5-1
CASSKGDRTNTGELFF
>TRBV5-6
CASSSSGAKNIQYF
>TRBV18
CASSRPLGDQETQYF
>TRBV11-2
CASSKGAGDTDTQYF
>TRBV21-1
CASSKARGERHRDTQYF
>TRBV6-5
CASRDGTGKYEQYF
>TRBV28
CASSPRQDEQYF
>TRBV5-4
CASSLDRVGVMNTEAFF
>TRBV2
CASTRGGLNEKLFF
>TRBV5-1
CASSYGSGTDTQYF
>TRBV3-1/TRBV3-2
CASSLLFHEQFF
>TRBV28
CASSFRHRGIGEQYF
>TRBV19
CASSRTSGSPVRTGELFF
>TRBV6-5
CASSSWTSGSDTQYF
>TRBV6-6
CASSRLAGGPGNEQFF
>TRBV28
CATDTPGNTGELFF
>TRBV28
CASSLVTGAPGPQHF
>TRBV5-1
CASSLSGDQETQYF
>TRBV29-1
CSVEGRGLRDEQFF
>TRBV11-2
CASSLWAGITDTQYF
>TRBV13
CASSPTGGTGRMVAFF
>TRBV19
CASRTAGAGGGYTF
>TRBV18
CASSVAYGELNEQFF
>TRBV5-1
CASSLDRVGETQYF
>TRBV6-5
CASRGGQGPYNEQFF
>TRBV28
CASSSGQGQNQPQHF
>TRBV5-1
CASSTGLAREQYF
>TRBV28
CASRTPGGVNTEAFF
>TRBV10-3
CAISDTGGAYEQFF
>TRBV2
CASNFAGDYNSPLHF
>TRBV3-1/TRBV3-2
CASSFTTGGGYEQYF
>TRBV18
CASSGGSNQPQHF
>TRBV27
CASSIRGQQTNEKLFF
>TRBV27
CASSPYAWGQGARGYTF
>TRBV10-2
CASSDSVSLTEAFF